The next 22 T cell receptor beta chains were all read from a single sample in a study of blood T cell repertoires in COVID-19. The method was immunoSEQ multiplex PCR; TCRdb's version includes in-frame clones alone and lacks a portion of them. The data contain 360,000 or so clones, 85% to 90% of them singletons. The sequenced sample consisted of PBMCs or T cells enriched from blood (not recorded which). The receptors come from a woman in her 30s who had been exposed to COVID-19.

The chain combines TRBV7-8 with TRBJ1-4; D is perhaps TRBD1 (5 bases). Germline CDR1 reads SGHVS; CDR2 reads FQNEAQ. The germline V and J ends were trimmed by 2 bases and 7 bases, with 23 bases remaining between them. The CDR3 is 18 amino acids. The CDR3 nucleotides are TGTGCCAGCAGCTTACGCCGGGCAGGGTTAGACGGGGGTGAAAAACTGTTTTTT. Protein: CASSLRRAGLDGGEKLFF.

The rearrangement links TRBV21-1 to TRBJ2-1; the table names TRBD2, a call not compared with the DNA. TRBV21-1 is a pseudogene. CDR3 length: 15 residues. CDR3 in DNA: TGTGCCAGCAGCAAATCACGGGTTTCCTACAATGAGCAGTTCTTC. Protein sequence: CASSKSRVSYNEQFF.

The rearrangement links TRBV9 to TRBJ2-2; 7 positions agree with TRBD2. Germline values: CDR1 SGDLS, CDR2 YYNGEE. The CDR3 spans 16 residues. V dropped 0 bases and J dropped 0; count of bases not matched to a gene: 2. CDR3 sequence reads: CASSVVGGSNTGELFF. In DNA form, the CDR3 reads TGTGCCAGCAGCGTAGTGGGGGGGTCGAACACCGGGGAGCTGTTTTTT.

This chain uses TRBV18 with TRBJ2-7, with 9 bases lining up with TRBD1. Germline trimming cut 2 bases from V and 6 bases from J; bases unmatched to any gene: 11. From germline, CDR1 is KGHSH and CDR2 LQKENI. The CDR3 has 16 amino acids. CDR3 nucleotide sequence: TGTGCCAGCTCACCAGCCACAGGGGGCCTTGGGTTCGAGCAGTACTTC. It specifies CASSPATGGLGFEQYF. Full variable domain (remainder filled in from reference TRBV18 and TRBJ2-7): NAGVMQNPRHLVRRRGQEARLRCSPMKGHSHVYWYRQLPEEGLKFMVYLQKENIIDESGMPKERFSAEFPKEGPSILRIQQVVRGDSAAYFCASSPATGGLGFEQYFGPGTRLTVT.

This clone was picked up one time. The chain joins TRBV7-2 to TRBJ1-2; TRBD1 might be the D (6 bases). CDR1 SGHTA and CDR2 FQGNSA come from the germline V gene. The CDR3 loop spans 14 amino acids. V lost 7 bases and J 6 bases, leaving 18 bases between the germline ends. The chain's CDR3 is CASKLYGGADGYTF. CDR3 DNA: TGTGCCAGCAAATTGTACGGGGGGGCGGATGGCTACACCTTC.

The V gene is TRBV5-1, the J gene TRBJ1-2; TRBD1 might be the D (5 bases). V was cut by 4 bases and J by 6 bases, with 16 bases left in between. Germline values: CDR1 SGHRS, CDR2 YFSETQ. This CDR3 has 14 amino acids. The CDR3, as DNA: TGCGCCAGCAGCCACCGTCAGGCAGGGAATGGCTACACCTTC. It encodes CASSHRQAGNGYTF.

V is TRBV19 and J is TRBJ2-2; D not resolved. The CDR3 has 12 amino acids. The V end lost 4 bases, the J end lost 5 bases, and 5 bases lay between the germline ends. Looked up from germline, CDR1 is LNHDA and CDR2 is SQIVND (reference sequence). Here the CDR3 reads CASSTRTGELFF. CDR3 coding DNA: TGTGCCAGTAGTACGAGGACCGGGGAGCTGTTTTTT. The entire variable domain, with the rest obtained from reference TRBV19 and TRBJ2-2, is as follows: DGGITQSPKYLFRKEGQNVTLSCEQNLNHDAMYWYRQDPGQGLRLIYYSQIVNDFQKGDIAEGYSVSREKKESFPLTVTSAQKNPTAFYLCASSTRTGELFFGEGSRLTVL.

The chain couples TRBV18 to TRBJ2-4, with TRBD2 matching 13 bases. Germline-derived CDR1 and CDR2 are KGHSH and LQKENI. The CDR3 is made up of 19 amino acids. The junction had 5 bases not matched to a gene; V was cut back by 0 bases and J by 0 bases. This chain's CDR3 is CASSPPGLAGALAKNIQYF. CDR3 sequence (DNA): TGTGCCAGCTCACCACCTGGACTAGCGGGAGCCTTAGCCAAAAACATTCAGTACTTC. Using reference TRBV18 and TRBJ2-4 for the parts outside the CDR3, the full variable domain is NAGVMQNPRHLVRRRGQEARLRCSPMKGHSHVYWYRQLPEEGLKFMVYLQKENIIDESGMPKERFSAEFPKEGPSILRIQQVVRGDSAAYFCASSPPGLAGALAKNIQYFGAGTRLSVL.

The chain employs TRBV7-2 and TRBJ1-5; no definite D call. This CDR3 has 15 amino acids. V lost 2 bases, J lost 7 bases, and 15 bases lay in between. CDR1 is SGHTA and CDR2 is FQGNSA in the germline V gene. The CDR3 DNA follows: TGTGCCAGCAGCTTATTGACCGGGGTGTACCAGCCCCAGCATTTT. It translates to CASSLLTGVYQPQHF.

This CDR3 is CASSQAGLDSEAFF. The CDR3 coding sequence is TGTGCCAGCAGCCAAGCGGGCCTGGACTCTGAAGCTTTCTTT. J is TRBJ1-1 and V is TRBV4-2; no clear D gene. The CDR3 contains 14 residues. The V and J ends lost 1 base and 6 bases respectively, with 12 bases between them. In germline, CDR1 is LGHNA, CDR2 YNFKEQ.

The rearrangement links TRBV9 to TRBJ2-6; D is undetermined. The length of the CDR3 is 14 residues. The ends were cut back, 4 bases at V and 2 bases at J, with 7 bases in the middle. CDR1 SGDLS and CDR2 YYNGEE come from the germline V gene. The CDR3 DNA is TGTGCCAGCAGCCAGACACCTGGGGCCAACGTCCTGACTTTC. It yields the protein CASSQTPGANVLTF.

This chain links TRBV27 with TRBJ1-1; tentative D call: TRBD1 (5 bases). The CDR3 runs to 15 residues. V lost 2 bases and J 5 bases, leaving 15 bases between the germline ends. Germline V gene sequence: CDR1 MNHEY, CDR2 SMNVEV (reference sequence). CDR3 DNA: TGTGCCAGCAGTTTAATGTCAGGGCCGAGAACTGAAGCTTTCTTT. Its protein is CASSLMSGPRTEAFF.

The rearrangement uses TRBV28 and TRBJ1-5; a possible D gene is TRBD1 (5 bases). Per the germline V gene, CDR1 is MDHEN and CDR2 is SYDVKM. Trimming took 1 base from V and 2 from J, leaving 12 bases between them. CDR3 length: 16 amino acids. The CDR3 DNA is TGTGCCAGCAGTTTATTGGTTGCCAGGGGCAATCAGCCCCAGCATTTT. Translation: CASSLLVARGNQPQHF.

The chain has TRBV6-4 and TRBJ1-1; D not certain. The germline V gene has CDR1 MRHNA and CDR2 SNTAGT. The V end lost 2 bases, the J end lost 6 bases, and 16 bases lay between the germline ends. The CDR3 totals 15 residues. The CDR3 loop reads CASSDPRLGPAEAFF. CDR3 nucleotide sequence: TGTGCCAGCAGTGACCCCCGATTGGGCCCAGCTGAAGCTTTCTTT.

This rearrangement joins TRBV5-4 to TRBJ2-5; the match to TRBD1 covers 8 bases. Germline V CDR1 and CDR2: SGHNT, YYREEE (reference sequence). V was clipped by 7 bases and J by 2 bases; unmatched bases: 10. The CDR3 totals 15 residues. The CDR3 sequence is CASAPGQESQETQYF. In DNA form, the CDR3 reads TGTGCCAGCGCGCCGGGACAGGAGAGTCAAGAGACCCAGTACTTC.

The CDR3 reads CASSLGVVGPLEAFF. The CDR3 DNA reads as TGTGCCAGCAGTTTAGGGGTCGTGGGGCCTCTTGAAGCTTTCTTT. The V call is TRBV28, the J call TRBJ1-1; a weak D match, TRBD1 (5 bases). Germline values: CDR1 MDHEN, CDR2 SYDVKM. V was clipped by 2 bases and J by 7 bases, with 17 bases between them. The CDR3 has 15 residues.

This CDR3 is CASSRKGVHGYTF. CDR3 DNA: TGTGCCAGCAGCCGGAAGGGGGTCCATGGCTACACCTTC. V is TRBV5-4 and J is TRBJ1-2, with D possibly matching TRBD1 (6 bases). This CDR3 has 13 amino acids. Trimming cost V 4 bases and J 6 bases, with 13 bases left between them. Germline CDR1 is SGHNT and CDR2 is YYREEE (reference sequence).

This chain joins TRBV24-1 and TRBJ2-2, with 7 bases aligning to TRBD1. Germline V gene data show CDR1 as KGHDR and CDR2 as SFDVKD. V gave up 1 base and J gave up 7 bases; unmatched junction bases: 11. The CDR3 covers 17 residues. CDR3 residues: CATSDFRTGVFNGELFF. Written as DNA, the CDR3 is TGTGCCACCAGTGATTTCCGAACAGGGGTCTTCAACGGGGAGCTGTTTTTT.

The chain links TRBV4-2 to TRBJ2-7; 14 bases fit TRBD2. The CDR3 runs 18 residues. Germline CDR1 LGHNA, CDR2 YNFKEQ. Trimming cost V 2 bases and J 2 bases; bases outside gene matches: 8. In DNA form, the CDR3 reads TGTGCCAGCAGCCAAACACCGGGACTAGCGGGAGAGGCCTACGAGCAGTACTTC. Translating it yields CASSQTPGLAGEAYEQYF.

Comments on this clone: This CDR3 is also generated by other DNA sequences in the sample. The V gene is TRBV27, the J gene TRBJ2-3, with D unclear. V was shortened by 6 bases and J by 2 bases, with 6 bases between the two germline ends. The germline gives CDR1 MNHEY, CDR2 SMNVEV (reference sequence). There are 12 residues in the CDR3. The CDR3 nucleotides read TGTGCCAGCAGCCGCGACACAGATACGCAGTATTTT. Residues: CASSRDTDTQYF.

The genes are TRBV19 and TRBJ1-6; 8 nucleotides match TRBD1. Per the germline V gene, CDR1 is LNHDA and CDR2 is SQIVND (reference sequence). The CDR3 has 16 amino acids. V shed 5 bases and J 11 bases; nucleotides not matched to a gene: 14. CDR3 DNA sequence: TGTGCCAGTAGTCTTACTGACAGGGGCCCTAGGACACCCCTCCACTTT. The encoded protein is CASSLTDRGPRTPLHF.

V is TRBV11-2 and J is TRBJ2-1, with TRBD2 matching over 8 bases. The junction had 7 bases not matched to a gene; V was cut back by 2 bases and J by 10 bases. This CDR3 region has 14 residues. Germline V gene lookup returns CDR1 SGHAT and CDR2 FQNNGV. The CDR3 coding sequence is TGTGCCAGCAGCTTATGGAGCGGGAGTGACGAGCAGTTCTTC. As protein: CASSLWSGSDEQFF.